Shown below are 6 T cell receptor beta chains from a single sample sequenced in a study of blood T cell repertoires in COVID-19. Only in-frame clones appear in the TCRdb table, and some are missing; sequencing was by immunoSEQ multiplex PCR. This repertoire shows 100,000 or so clones, approximately 90% found once; its top ten account for 0.85% to 1%. The sequencing sample was made of peripheral blood. The source of these receptors is a man in his sixties with acute or convalescent COVID-19.

The V gene is TRBV19, the J gene TRBJ1-1; 8 nucleotides align to TRBD1. The length of the CDR3 is 14 residues. J gave up 5 bases and V 5 bases, and 7 bases lay outside the gene matches. The germline gives CDR1 LNHDA, CDR2 SQIVND (reference sequence). CDR3 nucleotide sequence: TGTGCCAGTAGTGTGGACAGGGATGGGACTGAAGCTTTCTTT. Its translation: CASSVDRDGTEAFF.

V gene TRBV11-3 combines with J gene TRBJ2-3; 9 positions agree with TRBD1. V shed 7 bases and J 6 bases; nucleotides not matched to a gene: 8. The CDR3 is 14 amino acids. The germline gives CDR1 SGHNT, CDR2 YENEEA. The CDR3 bases are TGTGCCAGCACCCTTACAGGGGGCATCGATACGCAGTATTTT. As protein: CASTLTGGIDTQYF.

V is TRBV27 and J is TRBJ2-2; maybe TRBD1 (5 bases). Germline CDR1 and CDR2: MNHEY and SMNVEV (reference sequence). The CDR3 sequence is 15 residues long. Trimming stripped 4 bases from V and 0 bases from J, with 9 bases between. Here the CDR3 DNA reads TGTGCCAGCAGTTGGGGCTCCACGAACACCGGGGAGCTGTTTTTT. Translated, it gives CASSWGSTNTGELFF.

V gene TRBV20-1 combines with J gene TRBJ2-1; 7 nucleotides align to TRBD1. Germline V gene lookup returns CDR1 DFQATT and CDR2 SNEGSKA (reference sequence). CDR3 length equals 11 residues. V lost 6 bases, J lost 5 bases, and 1 base stayed unmatched. CDR3 residues: CSATGDNEQFF. The DNA for the CDR3 is TGCAGTGCAACAGGGGACAATGAGCAGTTCTTC.

CDR3 in amino acids: CASSEVGRGLYSGANVLTF. The CDR3, as DNA: TGCGCCAGCAGTGAAGTGGGCAGGGGTTTGTACTCTGGGGCCAACGTCCTGACTTTC. This chain links TRBV10-1 with TRBJ2-6; D might be TRBD1 (6 bases). The CDR3 is made up of 19 amino acids. V shed 3 bases and J shed 0 bases, with 18 bases lying between them. Germline V gives CDR1 WNHNN, CDR2 SYGVQD (reference sequence).

The chain links TRBV3-1 (or the pseudogene TRBV3-2) to TRBJ2-1; 12 bases are shared with TRBD2. Trimming cost V 1 base and J 8 bases; bases outside gene matches: 6. The germline CDR1 and CDR2 sequences are LGHDT and YNNKEL (reference sequence). This CDR3 region has 16 residues. CDR3 sequence: CASSQGLAGGPYEQFF. CDR3 nucleotides: TGTGCCAGCAGCCAAGGGCTAGCGGGAGGGCCATATGAGCAGTTCTTC.